The 25 T cell receptor beta chains below come from one sample, sequenced in a study of tumor-infiltrating lymphocytes in primary liver carcinoma. Joint extraction of RNA and DNA used 20-30 mg of bulk tissue that was unsorted. From around 500 ng total RNA, TCR beta cDNA was generated with a primer in the constant region. Libraries of TCR beta came from three nested multiplex PCR rounds with slightly modified ARM-PCR. The first two PCR rounds used TRBV1-TRBV30 primers with a Cbeta primer, nine to eleven cycles each. MiXCR was run by TCRdb on the multiplex PCR reads, yielding one entry per CDR3 protein. Counted here are roughly 80,000 distinct CDR3 sequences, roughly 69% occurring once; the ten biggest clones make up 26%. Sequencing used tumor-adjacent normal liver tissue. Receptors were obtained from a man aged 40-55 years with primary liver carcinoma and hepatitis B virus infection.

V gene TRBV12-3 or TRBV12-4 combines with J gene TRBJ2-2; D gene uncertain. CDR3 length: 11 residues. The ends were cut back, 8 bases at V and 6 bases at J, with 7 bases in the middle. DNA of the CDR3: TGTGCCAGCCTCCGTCCCGGGGAGCTGTTTTTT. Amino acid sequence: CASLRPGELFF.

The chain recombines TRBV6-2 or TRBV6-3 with TRBJ2-1; 7 nucleotides align to TRBD2. V shed 6 bases, J shed 8 bases, and the junction held 13 bases outside the gene matches. This CDR3 has 15 amino acids. Germline assignment: CDR1 MNHEY and CDR2 SVGEGT. The CDR3 DNA reads as TGTGCCAGCAGCATCGGACTAAGCGGGAACGATGAGCAGTTCTTC. Translated, it gives CASSIGLSGNDEQFF.

Worth noting for this clonotype: The junction and the germline gene differ at one end; a read error may be behind it. The V and J genes are TRBV29-1 and TRBJ2-3; TRBD1 matches 10 bases. Germline V gene data show CDR1 as SQVTM and CDR2 as ANQGSEA. The CDR3 contains 14 residues. In DNA, the CDR3 is TGCGGCGTTTCCGGGACAGGGGCATCAGATACGCAGTATTTT. Translated, it gives CGVSGTGASDTQYF.

This clonotype appeared a single time. The junction does not match germline at one end; this may be a read error. The genes are TRBV4-1 and TRBJ2-7; 9 nucleotides align to TRBD1. The CDR3 loop spans 16 amino acids. In germline, CDR1 is MGHRA, CDR2 YSYEKL. DNA of the CDR3: TGCGCCATCAGCCAAGAACCACCGGGACAGGGCTACGACCAGTACTTC. Translation: CAISQEPPGQGYDQYF.

This clonotype was recorded a few times. The V gene is TRBV7-2, the J gene TRBJ2-3, with a tentative D call TRBD2 (6 bases). Germline CDR1 SGHTA, CDR2 FQGNSA. The CDR3 spans 17 residues. V dropped 1 base and J dropped 1 base, with 15 bases sitting between them. The CDR3 loop reads CASSLVVSSDRTDTQYF. In nucleotides, the CDR3 is TGTGCCAGCAGCTTAGTCGTATCTAGCGACCGCACAGATACGCAGTATTTT. Full variable domain (missing parts from reference TRBV7-2 and TRBJ2-3): GAGVSQSPSNKVTEKGKDVELRCDPISGHTALYWYRQSLGQGLEFLIYFQGNSAPDKSGLPSDRFSAERTGGSVSTLTIQRTQQEDSAVYLCASSLVVSSDRTDTQYFGPGTRLTVL.

The CDR3 region is CASKDRGRQPQHF. In nucleotides, the CDR3 is TGTGCCAGCAAGGACAGGGGGAGACAGCCCCAGCATTTT. The chain carries TRBV6-2 or TRBV6-3 and TRBJ1-5; TRBD1 matches at 10 bases. CDR1 MNHEY and CDR2 SVGEGT come from the germline V gene. Trimming cost V 7 bases and J 7 bases; bases outside gene matches: 4. The CDR3 totals 13 residues.

This rearrangement joins TRBV12-3 or TRBV12-4 to TRBJ1-4; D is unclear. Deletions cut 10 bases from V and 2 bases from J, with 14 bases between. CDR3 length: 14 amino acids. Here the CDR3 reads CAISWDATNEKLFF. In nucleotides, the CDR3 is TGTGCCATCTCCTGGGATGCCACTAATGAAAAACTGTTTTTT.

A word on this clonotype: An end of the junction differs from the germline gene, which may be a read error. This chain links TRBV6-6 with TRBJ2-7; D possibly corresponds to TRBD2 (5 bases). There are 15 residues in the CDR3. Germline-derived CDR1 and CDR2 are MNHNY and SVGAGI (reference sequence). DNA of the CDR3: TGTGCCAGCACTTCTAGCCGGAAGGTCTCCTATGAGCAGTACTTC. Translated: CASTSSRKVSYEQYF.

On this clonotype itself: One base away lies a much larger clone, so this may be a sequencing read error. The chain recombines TRBV28 with TRBJ2-2; 8 bases map to TRBD1. Per germline, CDR1 MDHEN and CDR2 SYDVKM. The CDR3 runs to 15 residues. The CDR3 DNA follows: TGTGCCAGCAGTTCAAGACAGGGGAACACCGGGGAGCTGCTTTTT. This gives the protein CASSSRQGNTGELLF.

On this clonotype: A junction end diverges from the germline sequence, so it may reflect a read error. The chain is built from TRBV6-5 and TRBJ1-5; possible D gene TRBD1, 5 bases. The germline CDR1 and CDR2 sequences are MNHEY and SVGAGI. The CDR3 consists of 18 residues. CDR3: CASSYTRPTATTNQPHHF. The DNA for the CDR3 is TGTGCCAGCAGTTATACCCGGCCGACAGCCACTACCAATCAGCCCCACCATTTT.

The V gene is TRBV11-2, the J gene TRBJ2-2, with a possible D match to TRBD2 (5 bases). There are 17 residues in the CDR3. With 9 bases removed from V and 3 bases from J, the gap between germline ends came to 23 bases. Germline V lookup: CDR1 SGHAT, CDR2 FQNNGV. In DNA, the CDR3 is TGTGCCAGAAGTCTAGTGCGGGTCCCTCAAGACACCGGGGAGCTGTTTTTT. It encodes CARSLVRVPQDTGELFF.

This chain uses TRBV6-2 or TRBV6-3 with TRBJ1-5; possibly TRBD1 for D (6 bases). The germline V gene has CDR1 MNHEY and CDR2 SVGEGT. This CDR3 region has 14 residues. V lost 4 bases to trimming and J lost 6 bases, with 13 bases between them. For the CDR3, the DNA is TGTGCCAGCAGTTCGTGGGGGGCGGTTCAGCCCCAGCATTTT. Amino acids: CASSSWGAVQPQHF.

This chain uses TRBV11-2 with TRBJ2-1; D gene unclear. V lost 1 base, J lost 5 bases, and 12 bases lay in between. Looked up from germline, CDR1 is SGHAT and CDR2 is FQNNGV. This CDR3 has 15 residues. Here the CDR3 DNA reads TGTGCCAGCAGCTTAGCGGTAAGTTCCCACAATGAGCAGTTCTTC. It yields the protein CASSLAVSSHNEQFF.

The chain combines TRBV5-6 with TRBJ2-7; 12 positions agree with TRBD2. The CDR3 has 15 amino acids. Germline V gene sequence: CDR1 SGHDT, CDR2 YYEEEE. J was trimmed by 3 bases and V by 0 bases; bases with no gene match: 1. The CDR3 reads CASSLGLAGDYEQYF. CDR3 bases: TGTGCCAGCAGCTTGGGACTAGCGGGAGACTACGAGCAGTACTTC.

On this clonotype itself: The junction departs from germline at one end; a sequencing error may be responsible. CDR3 in amino acids: CASSEVAGEYDEQFF. DNA of the CDR3: TGTGCTAGCAGTGAAGTAGCGGGAGAATACGATGAGCAGTTCTTC. This chain joins TRBV6-1 and TRBJ2-1, with 9 bases fitting TRBD2. This CDR3 is 15 amino acids long. Germline V CDR1 and CDR2: MNHNS, SASEGT.

Comments on this clonotype: Its ends do not fully match the called genes, so a read error is possible. The chain recombines TRBV11-2 with TRBJ2-1; D is uncertain. Germline V gene lookup returns CDR1 SGHAT and CDR2 FQNNGV. The CDR3 contains 16 residues. Written as DNA, the CDR3 is TGTGCCAGCGGCTTAGAGCTCCTAGTGGGAATGAAAGGGCAGTTCTTC. It codes for CASGLELLVGMKGQFF.

Comment on this clonotype: The junction departs from the called germline gene at one end, perhaps through a read error. This chain connects TRBV5-5 to TRBJ1-1, with D perhaps TRBD1 (6 bases). CDR3 length: 13 residues. Germline CDR1 SGHKS, CDR2 YYEKEE (reference sequence). The CDR3 here is CASSLDRCTEAFF. CDR3 bases: TGTGCCAGTAGCTTAGACAGGTGCACTGAAGCTTTCTTT.

Remarks on this clonotype: One end of the junction fails to match germline, which may point to a read error. The chain uses TRBV6-6 and TRBJ2-3; perhaps TRBD2 as D (6 bases). Germline CDR1 is MNHNY and CDR2 is SVGAGI (reference sequence). The CDR3 contains 15 residues. CDR3 nucleotides: TGTGCCAACAGCCACGGGACTTACGTCCCTGATATGCAGTATTTT. As protein: CANSHGTYVPDMQYF.

This clonotype occurred a few times. The chain employs TRBV11-2 and TRBJ2-3, with a possible D match to TRBD2 (7 bases). The V and J ends lost 3 bases and 8 bases respectively, with 18 bases between them. CDR3 length: 15 residues. Germline-derived CDR1 and CDR2 are SGHAT and FQNNGV. This CDR3 is CASSFRGGKRATQYF. In nucleotides, the CDR3 is TGTGCCAGCAGCTTTAGGGGGGGAAAAAGGGCTACGCAGTATTTT.

As for this clonotype: An end of the junction differs from the germline gene, which may be a read error. The chain has TRBV11-3 and TRBJ2-1; D not resolved. The CDR3 contains 14 residues. Germline V gene sequence: CDR1 SGHNT, CDR2 YENEEA. DNA for the CDR3: TGTGCCAGGAGCTTAGGCGTCTCGAACAATGGGCAGTTCTTC. It specifies CARSLGVSNNGQFF.

This chain joins TRBV24-1 and TRBJ2-6, with unresolved D. Trimming cost V 4 bases and J 0 bases, with 9 bases left between them. The germline V gene has CDR1 KGHDR and CDR2 SFDVKD. This CDR3 has 16 amino acids. CDR3 coding DNA: TGTGCCACCAGTGAGAATCAAATCTCTGGGGCCAACGTCCTGACTTTC. It codes for CATSENQISGANVLTF.

Note on this clonotype: A much bigger clone sits one base away, suggesting this may be a read error. The chain uses TRBV5-1 and TRBJ2-7; 7 positions agree with TRBD2. The CDR3 contains 15 residues. CDR1 and CDR2 from the germline V gene are SGHRS and YFSETQ. CDR3 coding DNA: TGCGCCAGCAGCTTGGCCCCTGGGGGGGTACGAGAGCACTACTTC. Amino acid sequence: CASSLAPGGVREHYF. Using reference TRBV5-1 and TRBJ2-7 for the parts outside the CDR3, the full variable domain is KAGVTQTPRYLIKTRGQQVTLSCSPISGHRSVSWYQQTPGQGLQFLFEYFSETQRNKGNFPGRFSGRQFSNSRSEMNVSTLELGDSALYLCASSLAPGGVREHYFGPGTRLTVT.

Note on this clonotype: The junction shows a germline mismatch at one end, possibly a read error. The V call is TRBV29-1, the J call TRBJ2-1; no clear D gene. The CDR3 is made up of 11 amino acids. Germline lookup yields CDR1 SQVTM and CDR2 ANQGSEA. The CDR3 here is CSVSSYIEQFF. The CDR3 region has the DNA TGCAGCGTCTCCTCCTACATTGAGCAGTTCTTC.

This clonotype was picked up a small number of times. An end of the junction differs from the germline gene, which may be a read error. The chain uses TRBV4-2 and TRBJ2-2; TRBD2 agrees at 14 bases. CDR3 length: 18 residues. CDR1 is LGHNA and CDR2 is YNFKEQ in the germline V gene. This CDR3 is CACSQGTSGSLNPGDLFF. The CDR3 DNA sequence: TGTGCCTGCAGCCAAGGGACTAGCGGGAGTCTAAATCCCGGGGACCTGTTTTTT.

In regard to this clonotype: Given the absence of the conserved phenylalanine or tryptophan at the CDR3 end, a read error is likely. This chain connects TRBV28 to TRBJ1-1; 8 nucleotides align to TRBD1. CDR1 is MDHEN, CDR2 SYDVKM, per germline. The CDR3 has 14 residues. CDR3 sequence reads: CAISDGQGGSEAFL. In DNA, the CDR3 is TGTGCCATCAGTGATGGACAGGGCGGCTCTGAAGCTTTCCTT.